Below, one T cell receptor beta chain is given with its context. This clone was recorded once. There is no known antigen for this receptor. No clone much larger than this one lies a single base away; base qualities are absent. The immunoSEQ Assay, a bias-controlled multiplex PCR, was used to amplify TCRbeta CDR3 regions from genomic DNA. The paper's data handling went like this. Within the assay, amplification of reference gene primers was used to estimate how many nucleated cells each sample contained. To quantify the absolute abundance of each unique TCRbeta CDR3 rearrangement, sequence reads were collapsed and filtered. For each sample, productive Simpson clonality was calculated by taking the square root of Simpson's diversity index across productive rearrangements. Entries here come from immuneACCESS through TCRdb and include only in-frame sequences with V and J called. Some clones fail to appear in such tables; in the studies checked, an unresolved V gene covers under half of the shortfall, and the cause of the remainder is unknown. V and J calls and clone size are as listed in that table; D and trimming were resolved from the DNA. The sample table shows 81,000 or so clones, and about 89% are seen once. Roughly an eighth of the sample comes from the top ten.

The collaborating institutions used their own protocols to collect whole blood in K2EDTA tubes. For TCRbeta analysis, collaborator samples were shipped as frozen whole blood, as isolated PBMCs, or as DNA extracted from either sample type. The data originate from a study of blood T cell repertoires in COVID-19 (dated by TCRdb to about 2020). At the level of the whole study: Samples covering the acute and convalescent phases of COVID-19 were provided by collaborators in the United States, Italy and Spain. The material from the prospective study consisted of cDNA or gDNA derived from T cells, B-cell-depleted T cells, or PBMCs. The dataset comprised deeply sampled blood TCRbeta repertoires from subjects exposed to, actively infected with, or recovered from COVID-19. The repertoires were released in a freely available public database intended as a resource for research on the immune response to SARS-CoV-2. The samples were drawn from two sources: the first 160 participants of the ongoing ImmuneRACE study, and 950 to 1,500 subjects contributed by 6 global collaborators. The sample metadata nearly always contained a de-identified subject ID, COVID-19 status, age in years and sex. HLA class I and class II types, where available, came from metadata supplied by the sample provider rather than from assay-based typing. Paper-wide results and their limitations: How much clinical and demographic metadata was included differed by source and by participant, and the metadata was provided uncurated.

The germline V gene yields MDHEN for CDR1 and SYDVKM for CDR2. Inclusive of the bounding cysteine and phenylalanine, the CDR3 is 13 residues long. Of the read, only the CDR3 DNA is kept; its 39 bases are in frame from base 1. Relative to germline, V is 1 base shorter and J is 7 bases shorter, with 11 bases between their ends. The sequence joins TRBV28 to TRBJ2-7; perhaps TRBD2 is the D gene, with 6 bases matching. Sequenced sample: peripheral blood. This TCR was sampled from a man in his 70s with active or convalescent COVID-19. The sequence in DNA is TGTGCCAGCAGTTTATTAGAGGGAGGTGAGCAGTACTTC. It codes for CASSLLEGGEQYF.